This TCR beta chain appears in the sequencing data of a study of Graves' ophthalmopathy and Graves' hyperthyroidism. Looking at the study overall: Sampling took place at initial diagnosis, with peripheral blood obtained before any treatment. Study results and caveats: Blood shared most expanded thyroid clonotypes above 0.001 frequency.

If no ophthalmopathy appeared within 18 months of follow-up, hyperthyroidism was termed stable. As diagnostic evidence, clinical symptoms, serum thyroxine, TRAb, thyroid ultrasound and orbital computed tomography were relied upon. From RNA, the CDR3 regions of TCR beta chains were amplified and sequenced. RT-PCR with HTBI primers came first, then second-round multiplex PCR. One entry per CDR3 protein results from TCRdb running MiXCR on the multiplex PCR reads. The table includes more than 300,000 distinct CDR3 sequences, 15% to 20% detected once. Germline V gene lookup returns CDR1 SQVTM and CDR2 ANQGSEA. Trimming pared 6 bases from V and 2 bases from J, leaving 16 bases between. The CDR3 is 14 residues long. This clonotype was seen repeatedly, ten times or more. The antigen is unknown.

The rearrangement joins TRBV29-1 to TRBJ2-5; D remains ambiguous. This clonotype was sampled from an adult woman with stable Graves' hyperthyroidism. The source material was peripheral blood. Written as DNA, the CDR3 is TGCAGCGTGCTGAGGTACGGAAGACAAGAGACCCAGTACTTC. Translating gives CSVLRYGRQETQYF.